Listed below are T cell receptor beta chains from one sample, sequenced in a study of T cells after yellow fever vaccination. TCRdb fed the 5' RACE reads into MiXCR, producing one record per CDR3 protein. Of fewer than 400,000 distinct CDR3 sequences listed, 6.2% are singletons. The sample here was PBMCs, taken 5 days after the yellow fever booster vaccination. The receptors here all came from a man younger than 40 who received the YFV17D yellow fever vaccine. CDR3s include the opening cysteine and the closing phenylalanine or tryptophan. The order of the fields is V gene, clone size, D gene, J gene, CDR3 protein, CDR3 DNA. The D gene is left open where the match is weak. Size is stated for part of the rows, as once, few or many counts, or as a class when the clone is expanded.

TRBV4-3,.,TRBD1,TRBJ2-2,CASSHNPPGGAKKTGELFF,TGCGCCAGCAGCCATAATCCCCCAGGGGGCGCAAAGAAGACCGGGGAGCTGTTTTTT
TRBV20-1,.,.,TRBJ2-7,CSTQSGVSYEQYF,TGCAGTACCCAATCCGGGGTCTCCTACGAGCAGTACTTC
TRBV5-1,many,.,TRBJ1-5,CASSFEQGQPQHF,TGCGCCAGCAGCTTCGAACAGGGTCAGCCCCAGCATTTT
TRBV20-1,few,.,TRBJ1-2,CSARDSVQRTAPGGYTF,TGCAGTGCTAGAGACTCGGTTCAGCGGACAGCCCCGGGGGGCTACACCTTC
TRBV5-1,few,.,TRBJ2-6,CASSFSASANVLTF,TGCGCCAGCAGCTTCAGTGCTTCGGCCAACGTCCTGACTTTC
TRBV4-3,many,TRBD2,TRBJ2-7,CASSQWVKAGGASEQYF,TGCGCCAGCAGCCAATGGGTAAAAGCGGGAGGGGCTTCCGAGCAGTACTTC
TRBV7-8,few,TRBD2,TRBJ2-3,CASSSLERGKDTQYF,TGTGCCAGCAGCTCCCTTGAGCGGGGGAAAGATACGCAGTATTTT
TRBV9,few,TRBD2,TRBJ2-1,CASSVVGGSNEQFF,TGTGCCAGCAGCGTAGTAGGCGGGAGCAATGAGCAGTTCTTC
TRBV9,few,.,TRBJ2-7,CASSVADSYEQYF,TGTGCCAGCAGCGTGGCAGATTCCTACGAGCAGTACTTC
TRBV7-6,few,TRBD2,TRBJ2-5,CASSSPGTSGNRGTQYF,TGTGCCAGCAGCTCCCCCGGGACTAGCGGGAACCGGGGGACCCAGTACTTC
TRBV29-1,many,.,TRBJ2-1,CSARGRSGSYNEQFF,TGCAGCGCCCGGGGGAGGAGCGGCTCCTACAATGAGCAGTTCTTC
TRBV20-1,few,TRBD2,TRBJ2-7,CSARGGRTNYEQYF,TGCAGTGCTAGAGGCGGGAGGACCAACTACGAGCAGTACTTC
TRBV7-2,many,TRBD2,TRBJ2-7,CASSSYGGRVYEQYF,TGTGCCAGCAGTAGTTATGGCGGGAGGGTCTACGAGCAGTACTTC
TRBV5-5,few,.,TRBJ2-1,CASRLEAAPYNEQFF,TGTGCCAGCAGGCTAGAGGCAGCGCCCTACAATGAGCAGTTCTTC
TRBV12-3/TRBV12-4,many,.,TRBJ2-2,CASTRVGRGTPGELFF,TGTGCCAGCACACGCGTTGGCAGGGGCACCCCCGGGGAGCTGTTTTTT
TRBV7-2,.,.,TRBJ2-1,CASSLQGLTNEQFF,TGTGCCAGCAGCCTCCAGGGACTCACCAATGAGCAGTTCTTC
TRBV5-1,few,.,TRBJ2-5,CASNPLGQGIETQYF,TGCGCCAGCAACCCGTTGGGGCAGGGGATCGAGACCCAGTACTTC
TRBV5-1,many,.,TRBJ2-2,CASRGFGELFF,TGCGCCAGCAGGGGATTTGGGGAGCTGTTTTTT
TRBV5-1,few,TRBD2,TRBJ2-3,CASSLATSGRDTQYF,TGCGCCAGCAGCTTGGCCACTAGCGGGAGGGATACGCAGTATTTT
TRBV6-5,.,TRBD1,TRBJ2-1,CASSWAPGQGLEQFF,TGTGCCAGCAGTTGGGCCCCGGGACAGGGACTAGAGCAGTTCTTC
TRBV6-2/TRBV6-3,many,TRBD1,TRBJ2-5,CASSPGTGAEETQYF,TGTGCCAGCAGTCCCGGGACAGGGGCCGAAGAGACCCAGTACTTC
TRBV5-1,many,TRBD1,TRBJ1-5,CASSSYYWTGGNQPQHF,TGCGCCAGCAGCTCATACTACTGGACAGGCGGCAATCAGCCCCAGCATTTT